The entry below describes one T cell receptor beta chain. These data belong to a study of OX40 agonist ivuxolimab in advanced cancers. Background on the study: The study gave patients intravenous ivuxolimab at 0.01 to 10 mg/kg every 2 weeks. Dose-escalation patients had hepatocellular carcinoma, melanoma, renal cell or head and neck cancer.

Measured with immunoSEQ multiplex PCR; TCRdb has only the in-frame clones, and not every one. Of about 86,000 clones in the sample, roughly 89% are singletons; the top ten hold approximately 1.5%. Sampling of blood occurred at baseline, cycle 4 day 1, and cycle 7 day 1. The source of this sequence is an adult with an advanced solid tumor such as melanoma, head and neck, liver or kidney cancer. Sequenced here: CD4+ or CD8+ T cells sorted from blood, sampled in a trial of the OX40 agonist ivuxolimab.

The CDR3 sequence is CASSFTPGRPQHF. CDR3 coding DNA: TGTGCCAGCAGTTTTACCCCTGGGAGGCCCCAGCATTTT. The V gene is TRBV27, the J gene TRBJ1-5, with D unresolved. The CDR3 sequence is 13 residues long. CDR1 is MNHEY and CDR2 is SMNVEV in the germline V gene (reference sequence). Trimming removed 3 bases at V and 9 bases at J, with 12 bases between.